The rows below give T cell receptor beta chains drawn from one sample of a study of cytomegalovirus exposure and HLA in healthy donors. Clones were read by immunoSEQ multiplex PCR, and TCRdb kept only the in-frame ones, dropping some. This sample has around 190,000 clones, with 60% to 85% found just once. The sequenced sample was PBMCs. Receptors were obtained from a woman aged 18-29 years in good health and CMV-seronegative. The CDR3 runs from the conserved cysteine through the conserved F or W. D genes are given only for firm matches. Expanded clones get a size class; other rows say once, few or many, or leave the size out.

clone size,J gene,V gene,D gene,CDR3 protein,CDR3 DNA
NA,TRBJ2-6,TRBV28,TRBD1,CASSIQGAGANVLTF,TGTGCCAGCAGTATACAGGGGGCTGGGGCCAACGTCCTGACTTTC
few,TRBJ1-1,TRBV6-5,NA,CASTKPGLEGVAFF,TGTGCCAGCACAAAACCAGGCCTGGAGGGTGTGGCTTTCTTT
NA,TRBJ1-2,TRBV28,NA,CASSEGRADGYTF,TGTGCCAGCAGTGAGGGGAGGGCCGATGGCTACACCTTC
NA,TRBJ2-2,TRBV4-2,NA,CASSQEVVGGGTGELFF,TGTGCCAGCAGCCAAGAGGTCGTGGGGGGTGGCACCGGGGAGCTGTTTTTT
NA,TRBJ2-7,TRBV7-9,TRBD2,CASTPLAGSYEQYF,TGTGCCAGCACCCCACTAGCGGGCTCCTACGAGCAGTACTTC
NA,TRBJ1-1,TRBV25-1,NA,CASSDLPGRTEAFF,TGTGCCAGCAGTGACCTCCCGGGGAGAACTGAAGCTTTCTTT
NA,TRBJ2-5,TRBV4-2,NA,CASSQEYRQGNGETQYF,TGTGCCAGCAGCCAAGAATATCGGCAGGGGAATGGAGAGACCCAGTACTTC
NA,TRBJ1-2,TRBV30,TRBD1,CAWSRDRIYGYTF,TGTGCCTGGAGTCGGGACAGAATCTATGGCTACACCTTC
NA,TRBJ1-5,TRBV28,TRBD1,CASSRQGFSNQPQHF,TGTGCCAGCAGTAGACAGGGTTTTAGCAATCAGCCCCAGCATTTT
NA,TRBJ1-1,TRBV29-1,NA,CSVEETGGEAFF,TGCAGCGTTGAAGAGACCGGGGGTGAAGCTTTCTTT
NA,TRBJ2-3,TRBV7-9,TRBD2,CASSLLAGVGDTQYF,TGTGCCAGCAGCTTACTAGCGGGGGTCGGAGATACGCAGTATTTT
once,TRBJ1-2,TRBV4-3,NA,CASSQRSQGDGYTF,TGCGCCAGCAGCCAAAGGTCACAGGGAGATGGCTACACCTTC
NA,TRBJ2-7,TRBV25-1,NA,CASSEFRGGYEQYF,TGTGCCAGCAGTGAATTTAGGGGAGGTTACGAGCAGTACTTC
NA,TRBJ1-1,TRBV11-3,NA,CASSSEMNTEAFF,TGTGCCAGCAGCTCCGAGATGAACACTGAAGCTTTCTTT
NA,TRBJ2-1,TRBV28,NA,CASAQQAPRSNEQFF,TGTGCCAGCGCACAGCAGGCCCCGAGAAGCAATGAGCAGTTCTTC
NA,TRBJ1-1,TRBV27,TRBD1,CANDRGHEAFF,TGTGCCAACGACAGGGGACATGAAGCTTTCTTT
NA,TRBJ1-3,TRBV11-3,NA,CASSSETVPRNTIYF,TGTGCCAGCAGCTCCGAAACTGTACCACGGAACACCATATATTTT
NA,TRBJ2-7,TRBV5-1,TRBD2,CASKLGDSGEYEQYF,TGCGCCAGCAAACTTGGGGATAGCGGGGAGTACGAGCAGTACTTC
NA,TRBJ2-3,TRBV28,TRBD2,CATTTLAGAGSTDTQYF,TGTGCCACGACGACACTAGCGGGGGCCGGAAGCACAGATACGCAGTATTTT
NA,TRBJ2-4,TRBV9,TRBD1,CASSVAGTGGAIQYF,TGTGCCAGCAGCGTAGCAGGGACAGGGGGCGCCATTCAGTACTTC
NA,TRBJ2-2,TRBV5-1,TRBD2,CASRSNSGGTTGELFF,TGCGCCAGCAGGTCGAACAGCGGGGGGACCACCGGGGAGCTGTTTTTT
NA,TRBJ2-2,TRBV11-2,NA,CASSQTEGGELFF,TGTGCCAGCAGCCAGACAGAAGGCGGGGAGCTGTTTTTT
NA,TRBJ1-5,TRBV19,NA,CASIPGPGRDQPQHF,TGTGCCAGTATACCCGGACCGGGCAGGGATCAGCCCCAGCATTTT
NA,TRBJ2-4,TRBV7-8,TRBD2,CASSPTSGGEAKNIQYF,TGTGCCAGCAGCCCCACCTCGGGGGGAGAAGCCAAAAACATTCAGTACTTC
NA,TRBJ1-3,TRBV9,NA,CASSPALRGNGNTIYF,TGTGCCAGCAGCCCGGCCCTCCGGGGAAATGGAAACACCATATATTTT
few,TRBJ1-5,TRBV28,TRBD1,CASTRGQIGNQPQHF,TGTGCCAGCACCCGGGGACAGATCGGCAATCAGCCCCAGCATTTT
NA,TRBJ2-3,TRBV28,NA,CASSPGRSTDTQYF,TGTGCCAGCAGCCCGGGTAGGAGCACAGATACGCAGTATTTT
NA,TRBJ2-2,TRBV29-1,NA,CSTTVTGTGELFF,TGCAGTACGACAGTTACAGGGACCGGGGAGCTGTTTTTT
NA,TRBJ1-3,TRBV7-3,NA,CASSLSTGNTIYF,TGTGCCAGCAGCTTATCGACAGGAAACACCATATATTTT
NA,TRBJ2-1,TRBV7-2,TRBD2,CASSPNGLAGGYNEQFF,TGTGCCAGCAGCCCGAACGGACTAGCGGGGGGGTACAATGAGCAGTTCTTC
NA,TRBJ2-2,TRBV28,TRBD2,CASSLAGANTGELFF,TGTGCCAGCAGCCTAGCGGGGGCTAACACCGGGGAGCTGTTTTTT
NA,TRBJ2-6,TRBV10-1,NA,CASSDATGSGANVLTF,TGCGCCAGCAGTGACGCCACAGGCTCAGGGGCCAACGTCCTGACTTTC
NA,TRBJ1-2,TRBV10-3,NA,CAISEGEDYGYTF,TGTGCCATCAGTGAGGGGGAGGACTATGGCTACACCTTC
NA,TRBJ2-5,TRBV9,NA,CASSVQGNQETQYF,TGTGCCAGCAGCGTTCAGGGAAACCAAGAGACCCAGTACTTC
NA,TRBJ2-3,TRBV19,TRBD2,CASGWATSGADTQYF,TGTGCCAGTGGCTGGGCAACTAGCGGGGCAGATACGCAGTATTTT
NA,TRBJ1-6,TRBV19,TRBD1,CASTGRGNSPLHF,TGTGCCAGTACCGGCAGGGGGAATTCACCCCTCCACTTT
once,TRBJ2-1,TRBV28,NA,CASSLRAAIVWEQFF,TGTGCCAGCAGTTTACGAGCGGCGATTGTTTGGGAGCAGTTCTTC
NA,TRBJ2-5,TRBV5-1,NA,CASSLVTGEAQETQYF,TGCGCCAGCAGCTTGGTTACGGGAGAAGCCCAAGAGACCCAGTACTTC
NA,TRBJ1-1,TRBV7-6,NA,CASSRRGDTEAFF,TGTGCCAGCAGCCGCCGGGGGGACACTGAAGCTTTCTTT
NA,TRBJ1-2,TRBV27,TRBD1,CASSFVVRAGGRGYTF,TGTGCCAGCAGTTTCGTGGTTCGGGCAGGGGGCAGGGGCTACACCTTC
NA,TRBJ1-1,TRBV6-5,TRBD1,CASRDRLNTEAFF,TGTGCCAGCAGGGACAGGCTAAACACTGAAGCTTTCTTT
few,TRBJ2-3,TRBV29-1,TRBD2,CSVTLAGAADTQYF,TGCAGCGTGACACTAGCGGGAGCTGCAGATACGCAGTATTTT
NA,TRBJ1-5,TRBV7-8,NA,CASSVGTQGQPQHF,TGTGCCAGCAGCGTCGGGACACAGGGTCAGCCCCAGCATTTT
NA,TRBJ2-3,TRBV11-3,NA,CASSPRESTDTQYF,TGTGCCAGCAGCCCCCGGGAAAGCACAGATACGCAGTATTTT
few,TRBJ1-2,TRBV5-4,TRBD1,CASSRGQGVGYGYTF,TGTGCCAGCAGCAGAGGACAGGGAGTTGGGTATGGCTACACCTTC
NA,TRBJ2-7,TRBV21-1,NA,CASSTTGVRYEQYF,TGTGCCAGCAGCACGACAGGGGTAAGATACGAGCAGTACTTC
NA,TRBJ2-7,TRBV29-1,NA,CSVEEGRSYEQYF,TGCAGCGTTGAGGAGGGGCGCTCCTACGAGCAGTACTTC
few,TRBJ2-1,TRBV7-2,NA,CASSFRRYLDSYNEQFF,TGTGCCAGCAGCTTCAGGAGGTATTTGGACAGTTACAATGAGCAGTTCTTC
once,TRBJ1-6,TRBV19,TRBD1,CASRDGQADVAPLHF,TGTGCCAGTAGGGATGGACAGGCGGACGTGGCGCCCCTCCACTTT
NA,TRBJ1-5,TRBV7-2,NA,CASSLGPGEGTSNQPQHF,TGTGCCAGCAGCTTAGGGCCAGGGGAGGGTACTAGCAATCAGCCCCAGCATTTT
NA,TRBJ2-1,TRBV5-1,NA,CASSLEAATYNEQFF,TGCGCCAGCAGCTTGGAGGCGGCGACCTACAATGAGCAGTTCTTC
once,TRBJ1-1,TRBV23-1,NA,CASSYPRSVESGGAEAFF,TGCGCCAGCAGCTACCCAAGGTCCGTTGAGAGCGGGGGCGCTGAAGCTTTCTTT